A single sample gave rise to the 4 T cell receptor beta chains below, sequenced in a study of CD8 T cells in ankylosing spondylitis. One entry per CDR3 protein, called by TCRdb with MiXCR from the 5' RACE reads. The sample has around 340,000 distinct CDR3 sequences; roughly 14% are singletons. Sequences were obtained from blood, either unsorted or a sorted T cell fraction (not recorded which). The receptors were sampled from a male donor with ankylosing spondylitis or in good health (not recorded which).

This clonotype has more than one count but fewer than ten. The genes are TRBV7-2 and TRBJ2-3; D is unclear. V was shortened by 5 bases and J by 1 base, with 13 bases between the two germline ends. The CDR3 has 15 amino acids. CDR1 and CDR2 from the germline V gene are SGHTA and FQGNSA. The CDR3: CASSHRPDRTDTQYF. DNA for the CDR3: TGTGCCAGCAGCCATCGCCCAGACCGCACAGATACGCAGTATTTT.

The chain employs TRBV10-3 and TRBJ2-7; no clear D. The V gene lost 0 bases and the J gene lost 4 bases, with 13 bases spanning the gap. The CDR3 is 15 amino acids. The germline CDR1 and CDR2 sequences are ENHRY and SYGVKD. In nucleotides, the CDR3 is TGTGCCATCAGTGAGTCCGGACCCCGTAGATACGAGCAGTACTTC. As protein: CAISESGPRRYEQYF.

The V and J genes are TRBV20-1 and TRBJ1-2; TRBD1 is a possible D gene (5 bases). Deletions cut 3 bases from V and 2 bases from J, with 10 bases between. This CDR3 comprises 13 residues. Germline values: CDR1 DFQATT, CDR2 SNEGSKA (reference sequence). Written as DNA, the CDR3 is TGCAGTGCTAGGGGGGGACCCAACTATGGCTACACCTTC. Protein sequence: CSARGGPNYGYTF.

The chain combines TRBV5-6 with TRBJ2-7; D is ambiguous. Germline V lookup: CDR1 SGHDT, CDR2 YYEEEE. V lost 3 bases to trimming and J lost 3 bases, with 13 bases between them. The CDR3 has 14 amino acids. The CDR3 DNA sequence: TGTGCCAGCAGCTATACTACAGAGAACTACGAGCAGTACTTC. Its translation: CASSYTTENYEQYF.